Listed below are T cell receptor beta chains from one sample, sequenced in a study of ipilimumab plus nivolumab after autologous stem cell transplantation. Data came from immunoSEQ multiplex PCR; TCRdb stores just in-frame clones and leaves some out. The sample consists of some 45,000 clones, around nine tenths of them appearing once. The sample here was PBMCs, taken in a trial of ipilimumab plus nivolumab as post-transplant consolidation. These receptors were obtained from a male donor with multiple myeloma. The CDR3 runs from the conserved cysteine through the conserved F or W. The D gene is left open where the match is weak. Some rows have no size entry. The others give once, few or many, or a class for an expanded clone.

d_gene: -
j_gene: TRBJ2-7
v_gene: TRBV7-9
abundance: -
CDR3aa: CASGTQYEQYF
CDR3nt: TGTGCCAGCGGGACTCAGTACGAGCAGTACTTC

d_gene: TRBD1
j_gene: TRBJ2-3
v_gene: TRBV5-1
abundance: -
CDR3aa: CASSPQQGVHTDTQYF
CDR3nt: TGCGCCAGCAGCCCGCAACAGGGGGTCCACACAGATACGCAGTATTTT

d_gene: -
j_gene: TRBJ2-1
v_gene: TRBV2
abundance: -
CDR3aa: CASSEAGRGYEQFF
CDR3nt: TGTGCCAGCAGTGAAGCGGGCAGGGGCTATGAGCAGTTCTTC

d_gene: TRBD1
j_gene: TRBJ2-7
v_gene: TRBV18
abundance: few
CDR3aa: CASSLGQGESYEQYF
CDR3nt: TGTGCCAGCTCCCTTGGACAGGGCGAAAGTTACGAGCAGTACTTC

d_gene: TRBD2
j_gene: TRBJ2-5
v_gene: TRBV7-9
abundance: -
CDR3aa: CASSSRRGFQETQYF
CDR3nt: TGTGCCAGCAGCAGTAGGCGGGGGTTCCAAGAGACCCAGTACTTC

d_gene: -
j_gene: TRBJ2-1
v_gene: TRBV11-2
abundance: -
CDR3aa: CASRQLGAPYNEQFF
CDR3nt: TGTGCCAGCAGACAACTAGGGGCCCCCTACAATGAGCAGTTCTTC

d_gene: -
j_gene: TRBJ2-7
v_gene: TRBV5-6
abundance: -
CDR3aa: CASSRWRDYEQYF
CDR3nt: TGTGCCAGCAGCCGGTGGCGCGACTACGAGCAGTACTTC

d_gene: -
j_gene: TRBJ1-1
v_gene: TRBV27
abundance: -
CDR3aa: CASSLRSKDPNTEAFF
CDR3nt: TGTGCCAGCAGTCTTCGTTCGAAGGACCCGAACACTGAAGCTTTCTTT

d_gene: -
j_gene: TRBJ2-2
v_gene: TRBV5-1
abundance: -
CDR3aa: CASSLAQGGELFF
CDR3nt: TGCGCCAGCAGCTTGGCCCAAGGTGGGGAGCTGTTTTTT

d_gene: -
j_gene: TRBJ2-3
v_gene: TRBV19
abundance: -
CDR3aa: CASSRGSPAGTDTQYF
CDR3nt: TGTGCCAGTAGCCGAGGGTCCCCGGCTGGCACAGATACGCAGTATTTT

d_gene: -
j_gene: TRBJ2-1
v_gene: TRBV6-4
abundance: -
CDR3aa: CASSAETYNEQFF
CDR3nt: TGTGCCAGCAGTGCAGAGACCTACAATGAGCAGTTCTTC

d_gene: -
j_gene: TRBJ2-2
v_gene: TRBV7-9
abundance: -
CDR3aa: CASSQWAFNTGELFF
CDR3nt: TGTGCCAGCAGCCAATGGGCTTTTAACACCGGGGAGCTGTTTTTT

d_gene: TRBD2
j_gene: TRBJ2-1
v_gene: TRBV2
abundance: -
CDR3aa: CASSRTSGYEQFF
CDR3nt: TGTGCCAGCAGCAGGACTAGTGGTTATGAGCAGTTCTTC

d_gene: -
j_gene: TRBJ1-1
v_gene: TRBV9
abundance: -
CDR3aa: CASSEQGLGGRNTEAFF
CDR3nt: TGTGCCAGCAGCGAACAGGGTCTCGGAGGCCGGAACACTGAAGCTTTCTTT

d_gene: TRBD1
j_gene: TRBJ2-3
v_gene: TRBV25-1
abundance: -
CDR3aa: CASSRTGAPTDTQYF
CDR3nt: TGTGCCAGCTCTCGGACAGGGGCCCCCACAGATACGCAGTATTTT

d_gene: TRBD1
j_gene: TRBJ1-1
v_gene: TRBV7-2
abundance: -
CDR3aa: CASSSGTGTTMNTEAFF
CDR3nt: TGTGCCAGCAGCTCAGGGACAGGGACTACGATGAACACTGAAGCTTTCTTT

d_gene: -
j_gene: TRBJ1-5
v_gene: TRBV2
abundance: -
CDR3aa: CASRARQRGNQPQHF
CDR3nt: TGTGCCAGCAGAGCTAGACAGCGGGGCAATCAGCCCCAGCATTTT

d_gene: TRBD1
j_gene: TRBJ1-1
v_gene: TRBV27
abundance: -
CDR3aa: CASSINRGLVGEAFF
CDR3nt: TGTGCCAGCAGTATAAACAGGGGGCTAGTAGGTGAAGCTTTCTTT

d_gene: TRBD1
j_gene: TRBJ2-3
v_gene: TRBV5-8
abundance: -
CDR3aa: CASSLTRDRFADTQYF
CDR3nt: TGTGCCAGCAGCTTAACCCGGGACAGGTTTGCAGATACGCAGTATTTT

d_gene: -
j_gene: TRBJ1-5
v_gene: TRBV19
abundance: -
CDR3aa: CASNTGGTSNQPQHF
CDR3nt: TGTGCCAGTAACACCGGGGGGACATCCAATCAGCCCCAGCATTTT

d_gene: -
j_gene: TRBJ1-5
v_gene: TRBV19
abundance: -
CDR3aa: CASSIDLNQPQHF
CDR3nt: TGTGCCAGTAGTATAGATCTAAATCAGCCCCAGCATTTT

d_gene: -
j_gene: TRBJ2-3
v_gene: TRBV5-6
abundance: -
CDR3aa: CASSWVSSTDTQYF
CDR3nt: TGTGCCAGCAGCTGGGTCTCAAGCACAGATACGCAGTATTTT

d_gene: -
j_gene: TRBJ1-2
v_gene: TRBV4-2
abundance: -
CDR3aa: CASSQTRAGYTF
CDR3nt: TGTGCCAGCAGCCAAACCAGGGCGGGCTACACCTTC

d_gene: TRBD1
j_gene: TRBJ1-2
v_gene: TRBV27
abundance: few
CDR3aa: CASSGRQGAHYGYTF
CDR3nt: TGTGCCAGCAGTGGCCGACAGGGGGCGCACTATGGCTACACCTTC

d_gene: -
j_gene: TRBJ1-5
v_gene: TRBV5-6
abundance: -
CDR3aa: CASSFGLPQPQHF
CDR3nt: TGTGCCAGCAGTTTCGGACTCCCTCAGCCCCAGCATTTT

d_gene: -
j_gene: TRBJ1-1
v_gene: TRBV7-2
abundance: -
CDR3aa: CASSLAGFTEAFF
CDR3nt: TGTGCCAGCAGCTTAGCAGGTTTCACTGAAGCTTTCTTT

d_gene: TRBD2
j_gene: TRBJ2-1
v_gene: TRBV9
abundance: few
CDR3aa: CASSGSGNSYNEQFF
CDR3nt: TGTGCCAGCAGCGGTAGCGGGAACTCCTACAATGAGCAGTTCTTC

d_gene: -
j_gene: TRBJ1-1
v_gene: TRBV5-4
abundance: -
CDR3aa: CASSLDDTEAFF
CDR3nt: TGTGCCAGCAGCCTGGATGACACTGAAGCTTTCTTT

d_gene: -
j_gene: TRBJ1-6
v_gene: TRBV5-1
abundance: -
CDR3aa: CASSLGEGRSVPLHF
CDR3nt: TGCGCCAGCAGCTTGGGTGAGGGTCGGTCGGTACCCCTCCACTTT

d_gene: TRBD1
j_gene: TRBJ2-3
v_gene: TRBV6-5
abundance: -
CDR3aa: CASSYSTGVGDTQYF
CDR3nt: TGTGCCAGCAGTTACTCGACAGGGGTTGGGGATACGCAGTATTTT

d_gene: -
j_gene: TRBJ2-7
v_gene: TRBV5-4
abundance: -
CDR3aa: CASSLEGGAGAEQYF
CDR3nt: TGTGCCAGCAGCTTGGAAGGGGGGGCGGGAGCCGAGCAGTACTTC

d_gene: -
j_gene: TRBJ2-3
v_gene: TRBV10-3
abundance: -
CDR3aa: CANSDSGGSTDTQYF
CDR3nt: TGTGCCAACTCCGATAGCGGAGGGAGCACAGATACGCAGTATTTT

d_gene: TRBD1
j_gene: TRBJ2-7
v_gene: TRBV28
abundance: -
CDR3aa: CASSRTGGLYEQYF
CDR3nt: TGTGCCAGCAGTCGGACAGGGGGCTTGTACGAGCAGTACTTC

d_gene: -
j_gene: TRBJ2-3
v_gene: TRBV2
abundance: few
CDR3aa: CASSVAVSDTQYF
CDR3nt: TGTGCCAGCAGTGTAGCGGTTTCAGATACGCAGTATTTT

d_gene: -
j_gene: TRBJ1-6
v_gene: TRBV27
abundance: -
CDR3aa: CASSLSGVNNSPLHF
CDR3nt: TGTGCCAGCAGTTTATCAGGGGTCAATAATTCACCCCTCCACTTT

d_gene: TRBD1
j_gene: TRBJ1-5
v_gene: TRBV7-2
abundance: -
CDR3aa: CASSSGTGHQPQHF
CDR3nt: TGTGCCAGCAGCTCCGGGACAGGGCATCAGCCCCAGCATTTT

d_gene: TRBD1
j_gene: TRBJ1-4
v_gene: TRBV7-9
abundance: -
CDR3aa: CASTPTGFSNEKLFF
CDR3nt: TGTGCCAGCACCCCGACAGGGTTTAGTAATGAAAAACTGTTTTTT

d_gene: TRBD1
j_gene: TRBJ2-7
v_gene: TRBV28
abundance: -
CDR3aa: CASSSQGDAYEQYF
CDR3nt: TGTGCCAGCAGTTCACAGGGGGATGCCTACGAGCAGTACTTC

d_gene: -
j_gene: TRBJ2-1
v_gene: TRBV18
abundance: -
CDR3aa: CASSPSIRYNEQFF
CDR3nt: TGTGCCAGCTCACCCTCGATTAGATACAATGAGCAGTTCTTC

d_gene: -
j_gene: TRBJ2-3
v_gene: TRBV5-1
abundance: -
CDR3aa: CASSLGFTDTQYF
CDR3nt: TGCGCCAGCAGCCTGGGGTTCACAGATACGCAGTATTTT

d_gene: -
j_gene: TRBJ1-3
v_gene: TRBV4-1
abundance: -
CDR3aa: CASSPQLGAGNTIYF
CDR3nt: TGCGCCAGCAGCCCACAATTAGGAGCTGGAAACACCATATATTTT

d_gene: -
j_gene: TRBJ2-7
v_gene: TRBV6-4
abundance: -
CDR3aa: CASSPFAEAQPPYEQYF
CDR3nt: TGTGCCAGCAGCCCATTCGCGGAGGCCCAACCACCCTACGAGCAGTACTTC

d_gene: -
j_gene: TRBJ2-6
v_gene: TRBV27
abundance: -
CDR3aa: CASSLNPEPGANVLTF
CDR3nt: TGTGCCAGCAGTTTAAACCCCGAACCTGGGGCCAACGTCCTGACTTTC

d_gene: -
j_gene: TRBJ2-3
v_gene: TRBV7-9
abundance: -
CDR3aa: CASSPPPRDTSTDTQYF
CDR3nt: TGTGCCAGCAGCCCGCCTCCCCGGGACACAAGCACAGATACGCAGTATTTT

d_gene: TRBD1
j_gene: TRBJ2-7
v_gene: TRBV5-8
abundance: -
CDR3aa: CASSLRGQGRYEQYF
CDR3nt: TGTGCCAGCAGCTTGAGGGGACAGGGTAGATACGAGCAGTACTTC

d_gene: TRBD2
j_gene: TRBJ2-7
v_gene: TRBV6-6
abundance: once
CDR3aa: CASSHGGSSAYEQYF
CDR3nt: TGTGCCAGCAGCCACGGGGGGTCCTCAGCCTACGAGCAGTACTTC